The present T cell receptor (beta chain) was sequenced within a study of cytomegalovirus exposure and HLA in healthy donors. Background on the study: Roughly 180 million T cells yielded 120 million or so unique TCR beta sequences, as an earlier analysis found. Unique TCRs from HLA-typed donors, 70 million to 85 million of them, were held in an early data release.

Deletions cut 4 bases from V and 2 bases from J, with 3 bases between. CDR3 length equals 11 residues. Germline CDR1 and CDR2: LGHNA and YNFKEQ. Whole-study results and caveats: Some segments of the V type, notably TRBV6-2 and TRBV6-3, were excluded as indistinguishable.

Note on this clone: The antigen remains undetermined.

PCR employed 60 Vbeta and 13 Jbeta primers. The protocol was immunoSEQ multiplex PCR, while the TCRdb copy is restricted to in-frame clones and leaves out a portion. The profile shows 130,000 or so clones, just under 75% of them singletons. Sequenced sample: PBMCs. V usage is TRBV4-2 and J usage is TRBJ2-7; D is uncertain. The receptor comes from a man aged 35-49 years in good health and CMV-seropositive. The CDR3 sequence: CASSLTYEQYF. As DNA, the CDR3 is TGTGCCAGCAGCCTTACCTACGAGCAGTACTTC.